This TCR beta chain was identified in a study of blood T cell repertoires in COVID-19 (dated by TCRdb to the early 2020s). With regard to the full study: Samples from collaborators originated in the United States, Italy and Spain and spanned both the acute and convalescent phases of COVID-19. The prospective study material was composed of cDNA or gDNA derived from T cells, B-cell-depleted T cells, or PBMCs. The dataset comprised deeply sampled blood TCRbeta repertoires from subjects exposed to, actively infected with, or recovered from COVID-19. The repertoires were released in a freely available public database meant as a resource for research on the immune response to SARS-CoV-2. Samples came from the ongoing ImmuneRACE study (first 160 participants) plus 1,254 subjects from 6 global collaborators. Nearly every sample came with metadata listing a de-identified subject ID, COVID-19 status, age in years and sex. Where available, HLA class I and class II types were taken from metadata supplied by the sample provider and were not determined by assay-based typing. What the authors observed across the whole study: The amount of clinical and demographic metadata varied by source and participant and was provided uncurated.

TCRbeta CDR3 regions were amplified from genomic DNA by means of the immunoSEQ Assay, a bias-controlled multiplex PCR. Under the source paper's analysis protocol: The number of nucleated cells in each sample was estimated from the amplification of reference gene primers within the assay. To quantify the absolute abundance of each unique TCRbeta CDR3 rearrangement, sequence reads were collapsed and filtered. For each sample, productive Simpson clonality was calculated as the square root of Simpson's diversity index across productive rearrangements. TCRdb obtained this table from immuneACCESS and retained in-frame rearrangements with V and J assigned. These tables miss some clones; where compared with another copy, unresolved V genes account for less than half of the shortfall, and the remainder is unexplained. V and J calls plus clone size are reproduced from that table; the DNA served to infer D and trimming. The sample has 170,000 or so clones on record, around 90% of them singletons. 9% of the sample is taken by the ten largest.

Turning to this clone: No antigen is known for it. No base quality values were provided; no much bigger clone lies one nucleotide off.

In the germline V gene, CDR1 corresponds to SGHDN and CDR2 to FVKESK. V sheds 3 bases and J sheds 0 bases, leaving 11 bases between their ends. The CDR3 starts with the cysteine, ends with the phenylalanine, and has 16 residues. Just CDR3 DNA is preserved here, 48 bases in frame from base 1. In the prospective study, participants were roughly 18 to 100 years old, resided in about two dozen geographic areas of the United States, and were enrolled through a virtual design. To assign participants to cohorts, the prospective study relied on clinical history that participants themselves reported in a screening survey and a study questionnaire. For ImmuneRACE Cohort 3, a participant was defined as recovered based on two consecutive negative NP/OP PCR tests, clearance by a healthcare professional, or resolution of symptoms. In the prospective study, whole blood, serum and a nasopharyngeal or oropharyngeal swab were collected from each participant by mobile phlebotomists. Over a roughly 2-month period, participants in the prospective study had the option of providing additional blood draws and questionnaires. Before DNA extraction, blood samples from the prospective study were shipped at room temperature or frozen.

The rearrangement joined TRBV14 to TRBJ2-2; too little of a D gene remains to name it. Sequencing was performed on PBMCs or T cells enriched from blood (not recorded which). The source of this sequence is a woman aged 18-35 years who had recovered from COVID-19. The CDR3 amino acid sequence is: CASSHALNTNTGELFF. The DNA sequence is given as TGTGCCAGCAGCCATGCCTTAAACACGAACACCGGGGAGCTGTTTTTT.